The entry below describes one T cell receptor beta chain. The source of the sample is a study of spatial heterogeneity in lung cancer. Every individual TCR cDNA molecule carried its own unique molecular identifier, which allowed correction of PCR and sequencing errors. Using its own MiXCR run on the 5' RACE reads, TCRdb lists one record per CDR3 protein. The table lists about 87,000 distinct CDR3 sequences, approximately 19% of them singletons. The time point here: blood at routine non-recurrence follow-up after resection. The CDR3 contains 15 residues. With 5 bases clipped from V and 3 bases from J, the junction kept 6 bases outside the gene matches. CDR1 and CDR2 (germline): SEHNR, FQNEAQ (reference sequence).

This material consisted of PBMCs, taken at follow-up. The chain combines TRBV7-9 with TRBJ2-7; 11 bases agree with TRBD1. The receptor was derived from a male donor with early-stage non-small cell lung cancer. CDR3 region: CASSGWTGGGYEQYF. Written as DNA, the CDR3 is TGTGCCAGCAGCGGCTGGACAGGGGGCGGCTACGAGCAGTACTTC. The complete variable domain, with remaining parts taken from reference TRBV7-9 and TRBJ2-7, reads DTGVSQNPRHKITKRGQNVTFRCDPISEHNRLYWYRQTLGQGPEFLTYFQNEAQLEKSRLLSDRFSAERPKGSFSTLEIQRTEQGDSAMYLCASSGWTGGGYEQYFGPGTRLTVT.